The clone carrying this T cell receptor beta chain was picked up one time. These data are taken from a study of blood T cell repertoires in COVID-19. Study context: Spain, Italy and the United States supplied samples that represented acute and convalescent COVID-19.

The data were produced by immunoSEQ multiplex PCR, yet TCRdb's version contains in-frame clones alone and is incomplete. The table records 440,000 or so clones, roughly 90% of them present only once. The TCR comes from a woman aged 40 to 50 with COVID-19, enrolled during active disease. Material: peripheral blood.

For the CDR3, the DNA is TGTGCCAGCAGTCCCAAGGACTTCCCACCTCGGGATGAGCAGTTCTTC. It yields the protein CASSPKDFPPRDEQFF. J is TRBJ2-1 and V is TRBV28, with D possibly TRBD2 on 5 matching bases. The CDR3 is 16 amino acids. V was pared by 5 bases and J by 8 bases, with 22 bases between. CDR1 is MDHEN and CDR2 is SYDVKM in the germline V gene.